This TCR beta chain derives from a study of cytomegalovirus exposure and HLA in healthy donors. Study results and limitations: What TCR beta sequences reportedly achieved was accurate prediction of HLA-A and HLA-B alleles in most subjects.

Amplification used 60 Vbeta primers and 13 Jbeta primers. The repertoire was sequenced with immunoSEQ multiplex PCR; TCRdb's copy has only in-frame clones and lacks some. Of about 270,000 clones listed, about 66% were seen once; the top ten hold under 3%. As concerns this clone: No antigen is known for it.

Donors counted as nominally healthy when sampled, yet unrecorded immune exposures were likely. Trimming removed 6 bases from V and 3 bases from J; junction bases left unmatched: 14. Germline V gives CDR1 MDHEN, CDR2 SYDVKM. The CDR3 is made up of 16 amino acids. The rearrangement joins TRBV28 to TRBJ2-7; TRBD2 matches at 7 bases. The source of this sequence is a female donor in good health and CMV-seronegative. The sequenced material came from PBMCs. The CDR3 spells CASSPTPASGSYEQYF. Here the CDR3 DNA reads TGTGCCAGCAGCCCCACGCCGGCTAGCGGCAGCTACGAGCAGTACTTC.